Following are 27 T cell receptor beta chains from one sample sequenced in a study of blood T cell repertoires in COVID-19. Profiling relied on immunoSEQ multiplex PCR, and the TCRdb table lists in-frame clones only, not all of them. The sample lists about 310,000 clones, about 90% occurring once. Sequencing was carried out using peripheral blood. These receptor sequences come from a man aged 18 to 30 with active or convalescent COVID-19.

This clone has only one observation. The chain is built from TRBV10-2 and TRBJ2-2; 13 bases fit TRBD2. With 8 bases clipped from V and 6 bases from J, the junction kept 9 bases outside the gene matches. The CDR3 extends over 16 amino acids. CDR1 is WSHSY, CDR2 SAAADI, per germline. CDR3 DNA: TGCGCCAGCTGCAAACGACTAGCGGGGGGCTCCGGGGAGCTGTTTTTT. It yields the protein CASCKRLAGGSGELFF.

The rearrangement joins TRBV25-1 to TRBJ1-2, with D unclear. CDR3 length: 10 amino acids. Trimming removed 4 bases from V and 6 bases from J, with 3 bases in between. CDR1 and CDR2 (germline): MGHDK, SYGVNS. CDR3 sequence reads: CASSGHGYTF. In nucleotides, the CDR3 is TGTGCCAGCAGTGGGCATGGCTACACCTTC.

V gene TRBV11-2 combines with J gene TRBJ1-1; no firm D call. Per germline, CDR1 SGHAT and CDR2 FQNNGV. This CDR3 has 14 amino acids. V gave up 1 base and J gave up 5 bases, with 11 bases separating them. The chain's CDR3 is CASSLGGVRTEAFF. DNA for the CDR3: TGTGCCAGCAGCTTAGGCGGGGTGAGGACTGAAGCTTTCTTT.

This clone was seen just once. This rearrangement joins TRBV18 to TRBJ2-3, with no clear D. The CDR3 consists of 12 residues. The V gene's germline CDR1 is KGHSH and CDR2 LQKENI. V was cut by 3 bases and J by 7 bases, with 8 bases left in between. CDR3 DNA sequence: TGTGCCAGCTCACCGAACGCGAATACGCAGTATTTT. As protein: CASSPNANTQYF.

The CDR3 protein is CASSQRADGPGEKLFF. The CDR3 bases are TGCGCCAGCAGCCAAAGAGCGGACGGCCCGGGGGAAAAACTGTTTTTT. The rearrangement joins TRBV4-3 to TRBJ1-4, with D uncertain. The CDR3 contains 16 residues. V gave up 2 bases and J gave up 8 bases, with 18 bases separating them. Germline-derived CDR1 and CDR2 are LGHNA and YSLEER.

The chain is built from TRBV3-1 (or the pseudogene TRBV3-2) and TRBJ2-1, with 7 bases matching TRBD2. The V segment lost 4 bases and the J segment 1 base; nucleotides outside the gene matches: 7. The CDR3 totals 16 residues. Germline CDR1 is LGHDT and CDR2 is YNNKEL (reference sequence). The DNA of the CDR3 is TGTGCCAGCAGCCTCATAGCGGGTTTATCCTACAATGAGCAGTTCTTC. Protein product: CASSLIAGLSYNEQFF.

This chain joins TRBV6-2 or TRBV6-3 and TRBJ2-1, with no clear D. V lost 0 bases and J lost 9, with 3 bases in between. The germline V gene has CDR1 MNHEY and CDR2 SVGEGT. The CDR3 has 11 amino acids. CDR3 protein: CASSYSAEQFF. The DNA of the CDR3 is TGTGCCAGCAGTTACTCGGCTGAGCAGTTCTTC.

This chain uses TRBV20-1 with TRBJ2-2; 7 bases agree with TRBD2. The ends lost 3 bases at V and 5 bases at J; junction bases unmatched: 15. Germline values: CDR1 DFQATT, CDR2 SNEGSKA (reference sequence). The CDR3 covers 17 residues. The CDR3 here is CSASPMAGVRDTGELFF. For the CDR3, the DNA is TGCAGTGCTAGTCCCATGGCGGGAGTACGGGATACCGGGGAGCTGTTTTTT.

V gene TRBV6-1 combines with J gene TRBJ1-6; D uncertain. CDR1 MNHNS and CDR2 SASEGT come from the germline V gene. The CDR3 spans 15 residues. V lost 2 bases and J 0 bases, leaving 5 bases between the germline ends. CDR3 nucleotide sequence: TGTGCCAGCAGTGAATCGGGCTCCTATAATTCACCCCTCCACTTT. Translation gives CASSESGSYNSPLHF.

The chain links TRBV4-1 to TRBJ1-1, with 8 nucleotides matching TRBD1. CDR3 length: 16 residues. Germline CDR1 and CDR2: MGHRA and YSYEKL. The J segment lost 1 base and the V segment lost 1 base, leaving 5 bases of the junction unmatched. The CDR3 spells CASSQARQGTNTEAFF. Written as DNA, the CDR3 is TGCGCCAGCAGCCAAGCCAGACAGGGGACGAACACTGAAGCTTTCTTT.

This chain joins TRBV21-1 and TRBJ2-3; the D call in the table, TRBD2, was not verified against the DNA. TRBV21-1 is deemed a pseudogene. The length of the CDR3 is 22 residues. The CDR3 sequence is CASSLERITTSGGFQRTDTQYF. In nucleotides, the CDR3 is TGTGCCAGCAGCTTAGAGCGTATTACGACTAGCGGGGGGTTCCAACGCACAGATACGCAGTATTTT.

V is TRBV28 and J is TRBJ1-6, with 9 bases aligning to TRBD1. CDR3 length: 14 amino acids. Germline lookup yields CDR1 MDHEN and CDR2 SYDVKM. V trimming: 6 bases; J trimming: 7 bases; junction bases outside the gene matches: 4. CDR3 DNA sequence: TGTGCCAGCAGGCGACAGGGGGAGAATTCACCCCTCCACTTT. Translating it yields CASRRQGENSPLHF.

This chain joins TRBV2 and TRBJ2-1; TRBD2 might be the D (5 bases). CDR1 and CDR2 from the germline V gene are SNHLY and FYNNEI. V lost 7 bases, J lost 10 bases, and 17 bases lay in between. CDR3 length equals 13 residues. CDR3 coding DNA: TGTGCCAGCACCGGACTTGCGACTCGGGAGCAGTTCTTC. It encodes CASTGLATREQFF.

This chain connects TRBV10-2 to TRBJ2-7; 8 bases are shared with TRBD1. The germline V gene encodes CDR1 WSHSY and CDR2 SAAADI. The CDR3 totals 12 residues. Trimming removed 8 bases from V and 1 base from J; junction bases left unmatched: 1. CDR3 nucleotides: TGCGCCAGCCGACAGGGGTCCTACGAGCAGTACTTC. This sequence encodes CASRQGSYEQYF.

The chain links TRBV11-2 to TRBJ1-1, with 8 bases matching TRBD1. This CDR3 spans 13 amino acids. Germline V lookup: CDR1 SGHAT, CDR2 FQNNGV. Trimming took 3 bases from V and 8 from J; bases not matched to a gene: 5. The DNA of the CDR3 is TGTGCCAGCAGCTTTGGACAGGGCCTAGAAGCTTTCTTT. Its protein product is CASSFGQGLEAFF. The complete variable domain, with remaining parts taken from reference TRBV11-2 and TRBJ1-1, reads EAGVAQSPRYKIIEKRQSVAFWCNPISGHATLYWYQQILGQGPKLLIQFQNNGVVDDSQLPKDRFSAERLKGVDSTLKIQPAKLEDSAVYLCASSFGQGLEAFFGQGTRLTVV.

This chain links TRBV5-1 with TRBJ1-2, with D perhaps TRBD1 (6 bases). V was cut by 4 bases and J by 6 bases, with 13 bases left in between. Germline V gene sequence: CDR1 SGHRS, CDR2 YFSETQ. This CDR3 comprises 13 residues. In DNA, the CDR3 is TGCGCCAGCAGCAAGGACAGTTTTAATGGCTACACCTTC. This gives the protein CASSKDSFNGYTF.

This clone was seen once. The CDR3 sequence: CASSLVDRGDLPQHF. CDR3 coding DNA: TGTGCCAGCAGCTTAGTGGACAGGGGTGATTTGCCCCAGCATTTT. This chain links TRBV7-8 with TRBJ1-5; 9 bases are a match to TRBD1. V gave up 1 base and J gave up 9 bases; unmatched junction bases: 7. CDR3 length equals 15 residues. The germline CDR1 and CDR2 sequences are SGHVS and FQNEAQ.

This chain links TRBV4-1 with TRBJ2-1; 12 bases align to TRBD1. V was clipped by 5 bases and J by 8 bases; unmatched bases: 16. Germline assignment: CDR1 MGHRA and CDR2 YSYEKL. The CDR3 covers 18 residues. The CDR3 protein is CASSGLAGTGGVRDEQFF. CDR3 in DNA: TGCGCCAGCAGCGGACTGGCCGGGACAGGGGGCGTGCGGGATGAGCAGTTCTTC.

The gene calls are TRBV5-1 and TRBJ2-7; D may be TRBD1 (5 bases). Germline V CDR1 and CDR2: SGHRS, YFSETQ. Trimming took 2 bases from V and 2 from J, leaving 14 bases between them. The CDR3 consists of 15 residues. CDR3 coding DNA: TGCGCCAGCAGCTTAGGCGACAGATATACCTACGAGCAGTACTTC. It specifies CASSLGDRYTYEQYF.

CDR3 sequence (DNA): TGTGCCAGTAGTAAGAGGCTGACTAGCGGGAGCCAGGACATTCAGTACTTC. It is translated as CASSKRLTSGSQDIQYF. The rearrangement uses TRBV19 and TRBJ2-4; 12 bases are a match to TRBD2. This CDR3 comprises 17 residues. Germline V gene data show CDR1 as LNHDA and CDR2 as SQIVND (reference sequence). After removal of 4 bases from V and 8 bases from J, the junction contained 12 bases not matched to a gene.

V is TRBV13 and J is TRBJ2-6; 10 bases line up with TRBD1. Unmatched junction bases numbered 9, after V lost 5 bases and J lost 2 bases. The CDR3 consists of 18 residues. CDR1 and CDR2 from the germline V gene are PRHDT and FYEKMQ (reference sequence). The CDR3, as DNA: TGTGCCAGCAGCGTCCGGGACAGGGGTTTAACTGGGGCCAACGTCCTGACTTTC. Translation gives CASSVRDRGLTGANVLTF.

This chain joins TRBV10-3 and TRBJ1-2; 7 nucleotides match TRBD1. The CDR3 spans 14 residues. V was pared by 8 bases and J by 3 bases, with 9 bases of the junction left unmatched. CDR1 is ENHRY and CDR2 is SYGVKD in the germline V gene. Here the CDR3 reads CAILSDRADYGYTF. The CDR3 nucleotides read TGTGCCATCCTGAGCGACAGGGCAGACTATGGCTACACCTTC.

The chain couples TRBV5-6 to TRBJ1-2, with TRBD1 matching over 9 bases. J lost 4 bases, V lost 5 bases, and 3 bases had no gene match. CDR3 size: 13 residues. CDR1 SGHDT and CDR2 YYEEEE come from the germline V gene. The CDR3 sequence is CASRRDRAYGYTF. DNA of the CDR3: TGTGCCAGCAGACGGGACAGGGCCTATGGCTACACCTTC.

The chain has TRBV6-2 or TRBV6-3 and TRBJ2-7; tentatively, D is TRBD1 (8 bases). Germline V gene data show CDR1 as MNHEY and CDR2 as SVGEGT. Trimming removed 5 bases at V and 4 bases at J, with 15 bases between. This CDR3 has 14 residues. For the CDR3, the DNA is TGTGCCAGCAGTGTGGACAGGGAGGGGTACGAGCAGTACTTC. Translation: CASSVDREGYEQYF.

The rearrangement joins TRBV19 to TRBJ2-1; tentative D call: TRBD1 (6 bases). Between the trimmed V and J ends, which lost 6 bases and 7 bases, there was a span of 10 bases. Per the germline V gene, CDR1 is LNHDA and CDR2 is SQIVND (reference sequence). The CDR3 covers 12 residues. In DNA form, the CDR3 reads TGTGCCAGTAGAGACAGGTTTAATGAGCAGTTCTTC. Its translation is CASRDRFNEQFF.

The genes are TRBV4-1 and TRBJ2-7, with 7 bases aligning to TRBD2. Germline assignment: CDR1 MGHRA and CDR2 YSYEKL. The V and J ends lost 4 bases and 2 bases, in that order; junction bases with no gene match: 8. The CDR3 is made up of 15 amino acids. CDR3 in amino acids: CASSPGGTSTYEQYF. CDR3 bases: TGCGCCAGCAGCCCGGGAGGAACATCAACCTACGAGCAGTACTTC.

In its sample, this clone was seen once. CDR3 region: CASSLGDSGRATDTQYF. CDR3 sequence (DNA): TGCGCCAGCAGCTTGGGAGATAGCGGGAGGGCCACAGATACGCAGTATTTT. V gene TRBV5-1 combines with J gene TRBJ2-3; 11 bases match TRBD2. V trimming: 0 bases; J trimming: 2 bases; junction bases outside the gene matches: 5. Looked up from germline, CDR1 is SGHRS and CDR2 is YFSETQ. The CDR3 consists of 17 residues.